These 29 T cell receptor beta chains came from one sample sequenced in a study of response to subunit inactivated influenza vaccine. Via MiXCR, TCRdb re-called the RT-PCR reads, giving one row per CDR3 protein. This table holds about 780,000 distinct CDR3 sequences, approximately 17% found once. This sample comprised PBMCs from blood, obtained roughly 5 days after vaccination. The receptors were gathered from a man aged 50 to 60 who received an inactivated influenza vaccine.

This chain links TRBV20-1 with TRBJ2-1; 11 bases are a match to TRBD2. Germline-derived CDR1 and CDR2 are DFQATT and SNEGSKA (reference sequence). The CDR3 is made up of 17 amino acids. Trimming took 3 bases from V and 7 from J; bases not matched to a gene: 14. In DNA, the CDR3 is TGCAGTGCTAGTCCCCCCTCTACTAGCGGGAGCCGGAATGAGCAGTTCTTC. This sequence encodes CSASPPSTSGSRNEQFF.

This clonotype was counted a few times. This chain uses TRBV7-2 with TRBJ2-7, with no clear D. Trimming took off 0 bases at V and 2 bases at J, with 17 bases between the two ends. The CDR3 consists of 17 residues. The germline CDR1 and CDR2 sequences are SGHTA and FQGNSA. The CDR3 DNA reads as TGTGCCAGCAGCTTAGCGCGGCTCAGTCAACCACCCTACGAGCAGTACTTC. The encoded protein is CASSLARLSQPPYEQYF. Supplemented by reference TRBV7-2 and TRBJ2-7, the full variable domain reads GAGVSQSPSNKVTEKGKDVELRCDPISGHTALYWYRQSLGQGLEFLIYFQGNSAPDKSGLPSDRFSAERTGGSVSTLTIQRTQQEDSAVYLCASSLARLSQPPYEQYFGPGTRLTVT.

The table lists this clonotype with many counts. The chain has TRBV20-1 and TRBJ2-3, with D perhaps matching TRBD2 (7 bases). The CDR3 has 14 amino acids. Germline CDR1 is DFQATT and CDR2 is SNEGSKA (reference sequence). Trimming took off 6 bases at V and 1 base at J, with 14 bases between the two ends. CDR3 in DNA: TGCAGTGCAGAGGCGGGGGCCGGCACAGATACGCAGTATTTT. This codes for CSAEAGAGTDTQYF.

The chain carries TRBV28 and TRBJ1-1, with D maybe TRBD1 (5 bases). CDR3 size: 13 residues. Germline CDR1 and CDR2: MDHEN and SYDVKM. V dropped 4 bases and J dropped 8 bases, with 14 bases sitting between them. The CDR3, as DNA: TGTGCCAGCAGTTGGGACGGGAGGGGAGAAGCTTTCTTT. This gives the protein CASSWDGRGEAFF.

This clonotype was seen repeatedly, ten times or more. The V and J genes are TRBV7-7 and TRBJ1-2, with TRBD1 matching over 9 bases. V was clipped by 3 bases and J by 1 base; unmatched bases: 6. The V gene's germline CDR1 is SSHAT and CDR2 FNYEAQ (reference sequence). The CDR3 runs 16 residues. The CDR3: CASSLDRGEDNYGYTF. The DNA for the CDR3 is TGTGCCAGCAGCTTGGACAGGGGCGAGGATAACTATGGCTACACCTTC. Looking up the rest from reference TRBV7-7 and TRBJ1-2 gives the full variable domain: GAGVSQSPRYKVTKRGQDVTLRCDPISSHATLYWYQQALGQGPEFLTYFNYEAQPDKSGLPSDRFSAERPEGSISTLTIQRTEQRDSAMYRCASSLDRGEDNYGYTFGSGTRLTVV.

This chain links TRBV9 with TRBJ2-1, with 12 bases that match TRBD2. Germline CDR1 and CDR2: SGDLS and YYNGEE. V was pared by 3 bases and J by 0 bases, with 7 bases of the junction left unmatched. The CDR3 runs to 18 residues. CDR3 in DNA: TGTGCCAGCAGCGGACCCGGGACTAGCGGGTACTCCTACAATGAGCAGTTCTTC. It codes for CASSGPGTSGYSYNEQFF.

This chain uses TRBV29-1 with TRBJ2-1, with D tentatively TRBD2 (7 bases). The germline V gene has CDR1 SQVTM and CDR2 ANQGSEA. V lost 4 bases, J lost 10 bases, and 23 bases lay in between. The CDR3 has 15 amino acids. The DNA of the CDR3 is TGCAGCGTTGCTTCCGGGGGGCGCAATGTTAACGAGCAGTTCTTC. Protein product: CSVASGGRNVNEQFF.

This chain uses TRBV5-5 with TRBJ1-2, with no clear D. CDR1 and CDR2 from the germline V gene are SGHKS and YYEKEE (reference sequence). The CDR3 is made up of 14 amino acids. Deletions cut 1 base from V and 8 bases from J, with 15 bases between. The CDR3 sequence is CASSLSPASPGYTF. DNA for the CDR3: TGTGCCAGCAGCTTGTCCCCGGCCTCCCCCGGCTACACCTTC.

This clonotype was picked up many times. The rearrangement uses TRBV29-1 and TRBJ2-1; maybe TRBD1 (5 bases). The CDR3 runs 11 residues. Per germline, CDR1 SQVTM and CDR2 ANQGSEA. Trimming took 8 bases from V and 3 from J, leaving 8 bases between them. For the CDR3, the DNA is TGCAGCACCGGACACTACAATGAGCAGTTCTTC. Translation gives CSTGHYNEQFF.

This clonotype was seen a few times. The chain couples TRBV7-2 to TRBJ1-1, with 8 bases aligning to TRBD1. J gave up 4 bases and V 1 base, and 11 bases lay outside the gene matches. CDR3 length: 17 amino acids. Germline CDR1 SGHTA, CDR2 FQGNSA. CDR3: CASSLVLQGASGTEAFF. DNA for the CDR3: TGTGCCAGCAGCTTAGTGTTGCAGGGGGCTTCGGGCACTGAAGCTTTCTTT.

This clonotype occurred a few times. V gene TRBV20-1 combines with J gene TRBJ2-5; TRBD2 agrees at 16 bases. CDR1 DFQATT and CDR2 SNEGSKA come from the germline V gene (reference sequence). The length of the CDR3 is 21 residues. J gave up 2 bases and V 0 bases, and 15 bases lay outside the gene matches. The CDR3 nucleotides are TGCAGTGCTAGAGATCGTCCACACGGGACTAGCGGGAGGGGCTGGCAAGAGACCCAGTACTTC. It specifies CSARDRPHGTSGRGWQETQYF.

In this sample, this clonotype turned up many times. The genes are TRBV29-1 and TRBJ2-4; perhaps TRBD1 as D (5 bases). V lost 7 bases to trimming and J lost 1 base, with 11 bases between them. CDR1 and CDR2 from the germline V gene are SQVTM and ANQGSEA. This CDR3 region has 13 residues. The CDR3 is CSAQTAAKNIQYF. The CDR3 nucleotides read TGCAGCGCCCAGACAGCGGCCAAAAACATTCAGTACTTC.

For the CDR3, the DNA is TGTGCCAGCAGCCGGGACAAAGCCTACGAGCAGTACTTC. It translates to CASSRDKAYEQYF. V and J are TRBV7-9 and TRBJ2-7; D possibly corresponds to TRBD1 (6 bases). In germline, CDR1 is SEHNR, CDR2 FQNEAQ (reference sequence). The CDR3 contains 13 residues. V shed 5 bases and J shed 2 bases, with 10 bases lying between them.

V usage is TRBV5-1 and J usage is TRBJ1-5; D not certain. Trimming removed 0 bases at V and 9 bases at J, with 10 bases between. Per the germline V gene, CDR1 is SGHRS and CDR2 is YFSETQ. The CDR3 consists of 13 residues. CDR3 DNA: TGCGCCAGCAGCTTGGATCGAGATGGGCCCCAGCATTTT. It encodes CASSLDRDGPQHF.

This clonotype was seen only a few times. The V gene is TRBV4-3, the J gene TRBJ2-1, with D perhaps matching TRBD2 (5 bases). The CDR3 spans 15 residues. The germline V and J ends were trimmed by 0 bases and 5 bases, with 11 bases remaining between them. Looked up from germline, CDR1 is LGHNA and CDR2 is YSLEER. CDR3 nucleotides: TGCGCCAGCAGCCAAGAGAGAGGGTCCCACAATGAGCAGTTCTTC. Protein: CASSQERGSHNEQFF.

This rearrangement joins TRBV11-2 to TRBJ1-2; 10 bases align to TRBD1. The CDR3 covers 17 residues. Losses at the gene ends were 0 bases for V and 5 bases for J; bases not matched to a gene: 9. Germline CDR1 reads SGHAT; CDR2 reads FQNNGV. The CDR3 region is CASSLDPGTGDRYGYTF. In DNA, the CDR3 is TGTGCCAGCAGCTTAGATCCCGGGACAGGGGATCGGTATGGCTACACCTTC.

This clonotype was seen at least ten times. The chain recombines TRBV7-2 with TRBJ2-3; D may be TRBD2 (5 bases). V lost 5 bases and J lost 8, with 17 bases in between. Germline V gene lookup returns CDR1 SGHTA and CDR2 FQGNSA. This CDR3 has 14 residues. As DNA, the CDR3 is TGTGCCAGCAGCCCCGGCGAGGGAATGGGTACGCAGTATTTT. Its translation: CASSPGEGMGTQYF.

In this sample, this clonotype turned up a few times. CDR3 protein: CASSEQGAGYGYTF. The CDR3 DNA sequence: TGCGCCAGCAGCGAACAGGGGGCTGGGTATGGCTACACCTTC. This chain joins TRBV5-1 and TRBJ1-2; 9 bases agree with TRBD1. The V and J ends lost 4 bases and 5 bases, in that order; junction bases with no gene match: 6. This CDR3 has 14 amino acids. The germline gives CDR1 SGHRS, CDR2 YFSETQ.

This clonotype was detected ten times or more. V gene TRBV20-1 combines with J gene TRBJ1-5; maybe TRBD1 (6 bases). Germline V gene lookup returns CDR1 DFQATT and CDR2 SNEGSKA (reference sequence). V lost 2 bases, J lost 3 bases, and 11 bases lay in between. The CDR3 extends over 14 amino acids. The CDR3 bases are TGCAGTGCTAGACGGGGGGCGCCCAATCAGCCCCAGCATTTT. Translating gives CSARRGAPNQPQHF.

This clonotype has a handful of counts. J is TRBJ2-1 and V is TRBV15, with 8 bases aligning to TRBD2. Germline-derived CDR1 and CDR2 are LNHNV and YYDKDF (reference sequence). CDR3 length equals 17 residues. The ends lost 5 bases at V and 5 bases at J; junction bases unmatched: 14. CDR3 bases: TGTGCCACCAGCCTTGAGTTAGGGACTAGGAACAACAATGAGCAGTTCTTC. Protein: CATSLELGTRNNNEQFF.

The rearrangement uses TRBV20-1 and TRBJ2-1; 12 bases match TRBD1. Germline V gene sequence: CDR1 DFQATT, CDR2 SNEGSKA (reference sequence). V trimming: 3 bases; J trimming: 8 bases; junction bases outside the gene matches: 8. This CDR3 comprises 15 residues. The CDR3 nucleotides read TGCAGTGCTAGGGGGGACAGGGGGCGTCCCGATGAGCAGTTCTTC. Translating gives CSARGDRGRPDEQFF.

This chain joins TRBV12-3 or TRBV12-4 and TRBJ1-6; 7 positions agree with TRBD1. CDR3 length equals 13 residues. V was clipped by 6 bases and J by 10 bases; unmatched bases: 6. The DNA of the CDR3 is TGTGCCAGCAGCGACAGGGTCCAATCACCCCTCCACTTT. It yields the protein CASSDRVQSPLHF.

J is TRBJ2-2 and V is TRBV11-2; no definite D call. The V gene lost 0 bases and the J gene lost 2 bases, with 4 bases spanning the gap. CDR3 length: 14 residues. Germline loops: CDR1 SGHAT, CDR2 FQNNGV. CDR3 in amino acids: CASSLDFNTGELFF. In DNA, the CDR3 is TGTGCCAGCAGCTTAGACTTTAACACCGGGGAGCTGTTTTTT.

This clonotype has a handful of counts. The chain has TRBV10-1 and TRBJ2-7, with 9 bases matching TRBD1. The CDR3 covers 15 residues. In germline, CDR1 is WNHNN, CDR2 SYGVQD (reference sequence). The junction had 11 bases not matched to a gene; V was cut back by 5 bases and J by 6 bases. The CDR3 protein is CASSNLVDRGGEQYF. The CDR3, as DNA: TGCGCCAGCAGTAATTTGGTGGACAGGGGAGGCGAGCAGTACTTC.

This clonotype was seen only a few times. The DNA for the CDR3 is TGCGCCAGCAGAAGCGAAGGGGGTGTTGAGCAGTTCTTC. Protein product: CASRSEGGVEQFF. The chain combines TRBV5-1 with TRBJ2-1, with D maybe TRBD1 (6 bases). The CDR3 covers 13 residues. CDR1 SGHRS and CDR2 YFSETQ come from the germline V gene. The V end lost 5 bases, the J end lost 9 bases, and 15 bases lay between the germline ends.

This clonotype showed up just a few times. The chain couples TRBV3-1 to TRBJ1-6, with D hard to call. This CDR3 spans 13 amino acids. The germline V gene has CDR1 LGHDT and CDR2 YNNKEL (reference sequence). The V end lost 0 bases, the J end lost 8 bases, and 5 bases lay between the germline ends. The CDR3 coding sequence is TGTGCCAGCAGCCAAGACAGACATTCACCCCTCCACTTT. Translating gives CASSQDRHSPLHF.

There are many counts of this clonotype. The chain recombines TRBV28 with TRBJ2-3, with TRBD1 matching over 7 bases. This CDR3 is built from 16 residues. Trimming cost V 5 bases and J 2 bases; bases outside gene matches: 10. Germline CDR1 is MDHEN and CDR2 is SYDVKM. The chain's CDR3 is CASSPRTGPYTDTQYF. CDR3 sequence (DNA): TGTGCCAGCAGTCCCCGGACAGGACCTTACACAGATACGCAGTATTTT.

The rearrangement joins TRBV11-3 to TRBJ2-1; the D call may be TRBD1 or TRBD2 (7 bases each). Germline V gene sequence: CDR1 SGHNT, CDR2 YENEEA. The CDR3 spans 14 residues. V lost 5 bases and J 6 bases, leaving 14 bases between the germline ends. This CDR3 is CASSTGDYLNEQFF. For the CDR3, the DNA is TGTGCCAGCAGCACAGGGGACTACCTCAATGAGCAGTTCTTC.

This clonotype showed up just a few times. The V gene is TRBV7-9, the J gene TRBJ2-2; 9 bases fit TRBD1. Per the germline V gene, CDR1 is SEHNR and CDR2 is FQNEAQ (reference sequence). V lost 6 bases, J lost 2 bases, and 10 bases stayed unmatched. The CDR3 runs to 17 residues. The DNA for the CDR3 is TGTGCCAGCAGGCCTCTAAGGGGACAGGGAAACACCGGGGAGCTGTTTTTT. This encodes CASRPLRGQGNTGELFF.